The 25 T cell receptor beta chains presented below share a single source sample, sequenced in a study of control samples from healthy donors and cancer patients. The data were produced by immunoSEQ multiplex PCR, yet TCRdb's version contains in-frame clones alone and is incomplete. The sample records over 90,000 clones, 90% to 95% being singletons. The source material was blood. Receptors were obtained from a woman aged 18-30 years in good health.

This chain joins TRBV10-3 and TRBJ1-6, with 7 bases lining up with TRBD1. This CDR3 is 15 amino acids long. The ends lost 7 bases at V and 6 bases at J; junction bases unmatched: 9. CDR1 ENHRY and CDR2 SYGVKD come from the germline V gene. CDR3 in DNA: TGTGCCATCACCGATTGGGACAGACCTAATTCACCCCTCCACTTT. Residues: CAITDWDRPNSPLHF.

The V gene is TRBV3-1 (or the pseudogene TRBV3-2), the J gene TRBJ1-1, with a tentative D call TRBD1 (6 bases). The CDR3 runs to 13 residues. Germline CDR1 LGHDT, CDR2 YNNKEL (reference sequence). V dropped 0 bases and J dropped 8 bases, with 10 bases sitting between them. CDR3 coding DNA: TGTGCCAGCAGCCAAGACAGGGGCGCAGAAGCTTTCTTT. Translation gives CASSQDRGAEAFF.

The sample holds one count of this clone. CDR3 nucleotide sequence: TGTGCCAGCAGCCCCCCCAGCAGGACGTACGAGCAGTACTTC. This gives the protein CASSPPSRTYEQYF. The V gene is TRBV7-9, the J gene TRBJ2-7; D is uncertain. With 5 bases removed from V and 4 bases from J, the gap between germline ends came to 15 bases. Germline V gene data show CDR1 as SEHNR and CDR2 as FQNEAQ (reference sequence). The CDR3 has 14 amino acids.

The chain uses TRBV7-9 and TRBJ2-7, with 9 bases lining up with TRBD2. CDR3 size: 14 residues. V trimming: 2 bases; J trimming: 2 bases; junction bases outside the gene matches: 1. Germline CDR1 reads SEHNR; CDR2 reads FQNEAQ (reference sequence). CDR3: CASSLTSGPYEQYF. The DNA for the CDR3 is TGTGCCAGCAGCTTAACTAGCGGGCCCTACGAGCAGTACTTC. Drawing the rest from reference TRBV7-9 and TRBJ2-7, the complete variable domain is DTGVSQNPRHKITKRGQNVTFRCDPISEHNRLYWYRQTLGQGPEFLTYFQNEAQLEKSRLLSDRFSAERPKGSFSTLEIQRTEQGDSAMYLCASSLTSGPYEQYFGPGTRLTVT.

This sequence joins TRBV25-1 and TRBJ1-4; no firm D call. V gave up 1 base and J gave up 2 bases, with 8 bases separating them. Germline values: CDR1 MGHDK, CDR2 SYGVNS. CDR3 length: 15 amino acids. The chain's CDR3 is CASSELSFTNEKLFF. The CDR3 DNA reads as TGTGCCAGCAGTGAATTAAGCTTCACTAATGAAAAACTGTTTTTT.

This clone showed up just a few times. The chain couples TRBV6-1 to TRBJ1-5; 7 bases match TRBD1. V was clipped by 5 bases and J by 3 bases; unmatched bases: 4. Per the germline V gene, CDR1 is MNHNS and CDR2 is SASEGT. CDR3 length: 14 amino acids. CDR3 protein: CASSTGTVNQPQHF. The CDR3 bases are TGTGCCAGCAGTACCGGGACAGTCAATCAGCCCCAGCATTTT.

The rearrangement links TRBV28 to TRBJ2-7; 8 bases match TRBD1. The CDR3 is made up of 14 amino acids. Germline V gene data show CDR1 as MDHEN and CDR2 as SYDVKM. V trimming: 6 bases; J trimming: 3 bases; junction bases outside the gene matches: 7. The CDR3 DNA reads TGTGCCAGCAGCGGGACAGGAGCCTACTACGAGCAGTACTTC. Translating it yields CASSGTGAYYEQYF.

V usage is TRBV10-1 and J usage is TRBJ2-1; 9 nucleotides match TRBD2. Germline V lookup: CDR1 WNHNN, CDR2 SYGVQD (reference sequence). After removal of 8 bases from V and 8 bases from J, the junction contained 19 bases not matched to a gene. The CDR3 is 17 amino acids. Written as DNA, the CDR3 is TGCGCCAGCTATAGGCCGACTCTGGCGGGAGGGGGCTATGAGCAGTTCTTC. Protein product: CASYRPTLAGGGYEQFF.

The chain has TRBV7-9 and TRBJ2-7, with TRBD2 as a possible D gene (6 bases). Per germline, CDR1 SEHNR and CDR2 FQNEAQ (reference sequence). The V end lost 4 bases, the J end lost 2 bases, and 21 bases lay between the germline ends. The CDR3 totals 17 residues. CDR3 loop: CASSSDGVAGRTYEQYF. The CDR3 nucleotides read TGTGCCAGCAGCTCCGACGGGGTTGCGGGAAGGACCTACGAGCAGTACTTC.

The V call is TRBV9, the J call TRBJ1-1; the D gene is possibly TRBD1 (5 bases). From germline, CDR1 is SGDLS and CDR2 YYNGEE. This CDR3 spans 14 amino acids. Between the trimmed V and J ends, which lost 0 bases and 8 bases, there was a span of 14 bases. This CDR3 is CASSVDSGGLEAFF. CDR3 DNA: TGTGCCAGCAGCGTAGACTCGGGGGGACTGGAAGCTTTCTTT.

V and J are TRBV19 and TRBJ2-2, with D possibly TRBD2 on 5 matching bases. Germline CDR1 is LNHDA and CDR2 is SQIVND (reference sequence). This CDR3 contains 15 residues. The V gene lost 5 bases and the J gene lost 0 bases, with 10 bases spanning the gap. In DNA form, the CDR3 reads TGTGCCAGTAGTCTTAGCGTCGCGAACACCGGGGAGCTGTTTTTT. Its protein is CASSLSVANTGELFF.

The chain carries TRBV7-2 and TRBJ1-1, with 7 bases matching TRBD1. Looked up from germline, CDR1 is SGHTA and CDR2 is FQGNSA. This CDR3 has 14 residues. The V segment lost 5 bases and the J segment 10 bases; nucleotides outside the gene matches: 13. The DNA for the CDR3 is TGTGCCAGCAGCAGAGGGACAGCTCAAGGGGTAGCTTTCTTT. It is translated as CASSRGTAQGVAFF. Using reference TRBV7-2 and TRBJ1-1 for the parts outside the CDR3, the full variable domain is GAGVSQSPSNKVTEKGKDVELRCDPISGHTALYWYRQSLGQGLEFLIYFQGNSAPDKSGLPSDRFSAERTGGSVSTLTIQRTQQEDSAVYLCASSRGTAQGVAFFGQGTRLTVV.

V gene TRBV24-1 combines with J gene TRBJ2-2; D unclear. The V end was cut by 1 base, the J end by 9 bases, with 8 bases between. Germline-derived CDR1 and CDR2 are KGHDR and SFDVKD. The CDR3 has 13 residues. The CDR3 nucleotides read TGTGCCACCAGTGATTTCCCCCTACGGGAGCTGTTTTTT. Amino acid sequence: CATSDFPLRELFF.

The CDR3 region is CASSHPFGEYSNQPQHF. The CDR3 bases are TGTGCCAGCAGCCACCCCTTCGGAGAATATAGCAATCAGCCCCAGCATTTT. V usage is TRBV11-2 and J usage is TRBJ1-5, with D uncertain. The CDR3 runs to 17 residues. Trimming removed 5 bases from V and 0 bases from J, with 17 bases in between. Germline V gene data show CDR1 as SGHAT and CDR2 as FQNNGV. Together with reference TRBV11-2 and TRBJ1-5, the CDR3 gives the full variable domain: EAGVAQSPRYKIIEKRQSVAFWCNPISGHATLYWYQQILGQGPKLLIQFQNNGVVDDSQLPKDRFSAERLKGVDSTLKIQPAKLEDSAVYLCASSHPFGEYSNQPQHFGDGTRLSIL.

V usage is TRBV28 and J usage is TRBJ1-5, with 7 bases identical to TRBD1. Germline V gene sequence: CDR1 MDHEN, CDR2 SYDVKM. The CDR3 loop spans 14 amino acids. J lost 3 bases, V lost 2 bases, and 1 base had no gene match. The CDR3 loop reads CASSLGTDNQPQHF. In nucleotides, the CDR3 is TGTGCCAGCAGTTTAGGGACAGACAATCAGCCCCAGCATTTT.

The V call is TRBV2, the J call TRBJ2-3, with TRBD2 matching over 12 bases. This CDR3 region has 15 residues. J lost 4 bases, V lost 5 bases, and 4 bases had no gene match. Germline CDR1 SNHLY, CDR2 FYNNEI. CDR3 protein: CASSRPSGGADTQYF. The CDR3 coding sequence is TGTGCCAGCAGTCGCCCTAGCGGGGGGGCAGATACGCAGTATTTT.

V usage is TRBV28 and J usage is TRBJ1-6, with 8 bases lining up with TRBD1. The CDR3 has 14 residues. V shed 7 bases, J shed 9 bases, and the junction held 8 bases outside the gene matches. Germline CDR1 is MDHEN and CDR2 is SYDVKM. The CDR3 DNA sequence: TGTGCCAGCACTGGACAGGGTGGGATTTCACCCCTCCACTTT. Residues: CASTGQGGISPLHF.

J is TRBJ2-1 and V is TRBV12-3 or TRBV12-4; D is unclear. This CDR3 has 12 residues. Trimming took off 7 bases at V and 7 bases at J, with 11 bases between the two ends. The CDR3 nucleotides are TGTGCCAGCATTTCATACATGAATGAGCAGTTCTTC. The encoded protein is CASISYMNEQFF.

This chain joins TRBV19 and TRBJ1-1; no definite D call. Trimming stripped 2 bases from V and 0 bases from J, with 4 bases between. Germline V gene lookup returns CDR1 LNHDA and CDR2 SQIVND (reference sequence). This CDR3 is built from 13 residues. The CDR3 DNA sequence: TGTGCCAGTAGTATAACAATGAACACTGAAGCTTTCTTT. It translates to CASSITMNTEAFF.

In DNA, the CDR3 is TGTGCCTGGGGGCTTTTACGTGGTAGGGGGCGAGGAAACACCATATATTTT. Encoded protein: CAWGLLRGRGRGNTIYF. The V and J genes are TRBV30 and TRBJ1-3; 7 bases are shared with TRBD1. Unmatched junction bases numbered 17, after V lost 5 bases and J lost 4 bases. Germline CDR1 reads GTSNPN; CDR2 reads SVGIG (reference sequence). The CDR3 consists of 17 residues.

The chain combines TRBV27 with TRBJ2-1; 12 positions agree with TRBD2. The germline gives CDR1 MNHEY, CDR2 SMNVEV (reference sequence). CDR3 length: 16 amino acids. J was trimmed by 4 bases and V by 5 bases; bases with no gene match: 6. The CDR3 reads CASSVQLAGGYNEQFF. CDR3 bases: TGTGCCAGCAGTGTACAACTAGCGGGGGGTTACAATGAGCAGTTCTTC.

In this sample, this clone turned up once. The chain carries TRBV24-1 and TRBJ2-3, with no clear D. Germline assignment: CDR1 KGHDR and CDR2 SFDVKD. The CDR3 totals 14 residues. Trimming removed 2 bases from V and 5 bases from J, with 10 bases in between. CDR3 sequence: CATSDWADVDTQYF. Here the CDR3 DNA reads TGTGCCACCAGTGATTGGGCAGACGTAGATACGCAGTATTTT.

The chain carries TRBV6-5 and TRBJ2-2; a possible D gene is TRBD1 (6 bases). Trimming took 0 bases from V and 8 from J, leaving 16 bases between them. The CDR3 sequence is 16 residues long. In germline, CDR1 is MNHEY, CDR2 SVGAGI. The CDR3 sequence is CASSYSHRVDDGELFF. Written as DNA, the CDR3 is TGTGCCAGCAGTTACTCGCACAGGGTCGACGATGGGGAGCTGTTTTTT.

J is TRBJ1-1 and V is TRBV7-9; no firm D call. The CDR3 spans 13 residues. Looked up from germline, CDR1 is SEHNR and CDR2 is FQNEAQ (reference sequence). With 5 bases removed from V and 0 bases from J, the gap between germline ends came to 7 bases. DNA for the CDR3: TGTGCCAGCAGCGTATCGGTGAACACTGAAGCTTTCTTT. Translated: CASSVSVNTEAFF.

This chain links TRBV28 with TRBJ2-7; 8 bases are shared with TRBD2. Germline CDR1 and CDR2: MDHEN and SYDVKM. CDR3 length equals 11 residues. With V trimmed by 5 bases and J by 7 bases, 1 base remained unmatched. The CDR3 DNA reads as TGTGCCAGCAGTGGGACTAGAGAGCAGTACTTC. This sequence encodes CASSGTREQYF. The full variable domain, in which reference TRBV28 and TRBJ2-7 provide the parts outside the CDR3, is DVKVTQSSRYLVKRTGEKVFLECVQDMDHENMFWYRQDPGLGLRLIYFSYDVKMKEKGDIPEGYSVSREKKERFSLILESASTNQTSMYLCASSGTREQYFGPGTRLTVT.